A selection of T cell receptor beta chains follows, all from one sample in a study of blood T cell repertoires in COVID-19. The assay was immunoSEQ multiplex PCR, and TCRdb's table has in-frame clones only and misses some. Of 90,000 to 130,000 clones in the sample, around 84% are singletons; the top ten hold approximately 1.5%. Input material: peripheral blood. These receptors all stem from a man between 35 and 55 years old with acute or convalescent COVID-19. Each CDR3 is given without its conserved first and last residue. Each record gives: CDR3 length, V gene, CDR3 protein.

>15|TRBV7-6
ASSADGLVWGQETQY
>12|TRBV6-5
ASSSGTPPYEQY
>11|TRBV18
ASSPYGPYEQY
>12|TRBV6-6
ASSPPGNNQPQH
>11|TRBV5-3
ARSLATNNEQF
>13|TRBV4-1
ASSQDRQKRGELF
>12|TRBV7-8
ASTPPRGRGGYT
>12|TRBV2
ASSARTMNTEAF
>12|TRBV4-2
ASSQETGDSPLH
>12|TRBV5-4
ASSFRLGTDTQY
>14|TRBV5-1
ASSTRQGRVNTEAF
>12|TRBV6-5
ASRQGYSGNTIY
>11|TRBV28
ASSSTGMTEAF
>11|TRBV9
ASSTTGNSPLH
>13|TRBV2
ASSEGGTGGFGYT
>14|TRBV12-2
ASRLDGTSGRSEQF
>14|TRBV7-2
ASSPRQDVSGNTIY
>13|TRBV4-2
ASSQGQGPSNEQY
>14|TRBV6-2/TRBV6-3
ASSGAGQAAKNIQY
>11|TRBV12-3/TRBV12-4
ASSTSGTDTQY
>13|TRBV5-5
ASSPRGSRNEKLF
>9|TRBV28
ASSSNSPLH
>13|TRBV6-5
ASSYVNRGRETQY
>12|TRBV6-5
ASSPSDRGTEAF
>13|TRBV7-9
ASRPDRSGGGTQY
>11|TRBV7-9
ASSSPGGQPQH
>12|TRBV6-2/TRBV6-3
ASSQTVTVYGYT
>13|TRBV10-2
ASSVLAGGRGEQF
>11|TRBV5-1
ASTKLGDTEAF
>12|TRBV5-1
ASSYSGRASEQF
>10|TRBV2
ASRQDVDTQY
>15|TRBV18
ASSPLTGGSSGNTIY
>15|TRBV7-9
ASSHFAGVISGNTIY
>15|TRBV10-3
AISEPMVRGGTGELF
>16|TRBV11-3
ASSLFSGRLAPSYEQY
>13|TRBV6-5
ASRPSGSGANVLT